This T cell receptor (beta chain) was sequenced for a study of CXCR3 chemokines and chemotherapy response in bladder cancer. This clonotype has ten or more counts. Each CDR3 protein is one row after TCRdb ran MiXCR on the PCR reads. The repertoire includes some 3,500 distinct CDR3 sequences, roughly 26% of them detected once, and roughly 13% sits in the top ten. Deletions cut 4 bases from V and 3 bases from J, with 7 bases between. CDR1 is SQVTM and CDR2 is ANQGSEA in the germline V gene. This CDR3 contains 11 residues. This chain uses TRBV29-1 with TRBJ2-7; D remains unclear. The origin of this receptor is a human donor with bladder cancer that did not respond to neoadjuvant chemotherapy. The specimen was obtained from a patient whose treatment included neoadjuvant chemotherapy. The CDR3 DNA sequence: TGCAGCGTTGGTGAGGTCTACGAGCAGTACTTC. It translates to CSVGEVYEQYF.